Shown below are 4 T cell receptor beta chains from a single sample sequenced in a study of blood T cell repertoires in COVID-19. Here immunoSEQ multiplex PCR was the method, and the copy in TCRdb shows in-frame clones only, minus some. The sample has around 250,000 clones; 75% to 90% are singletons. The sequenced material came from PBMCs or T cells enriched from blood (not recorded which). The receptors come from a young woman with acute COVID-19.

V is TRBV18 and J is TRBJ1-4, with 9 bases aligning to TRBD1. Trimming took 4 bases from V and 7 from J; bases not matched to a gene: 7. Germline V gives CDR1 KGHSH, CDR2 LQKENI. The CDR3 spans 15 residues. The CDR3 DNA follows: TGTGCCAGCTCACAAAGTCCGGGACAGGGTGAAAAACTGTTTTTT. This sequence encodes CASSQSPGQGEKLFF.

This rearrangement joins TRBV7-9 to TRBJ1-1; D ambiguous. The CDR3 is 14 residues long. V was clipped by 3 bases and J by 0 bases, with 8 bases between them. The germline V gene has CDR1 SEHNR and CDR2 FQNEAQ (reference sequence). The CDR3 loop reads CASSLGGLNTEAFF. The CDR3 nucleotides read TGTGCCAGCAGCTTGGGAGGGTTGAACACTGAAGCTTTCTTT.

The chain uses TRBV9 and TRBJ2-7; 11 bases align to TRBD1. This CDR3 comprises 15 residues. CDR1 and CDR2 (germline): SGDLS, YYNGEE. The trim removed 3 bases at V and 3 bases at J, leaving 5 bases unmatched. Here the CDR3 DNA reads TGTGCCAGCAGCGCAAGGACAGGGGGCTTCTACGAGCAGTACTTC. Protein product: CASSARTGGFYEQYF.

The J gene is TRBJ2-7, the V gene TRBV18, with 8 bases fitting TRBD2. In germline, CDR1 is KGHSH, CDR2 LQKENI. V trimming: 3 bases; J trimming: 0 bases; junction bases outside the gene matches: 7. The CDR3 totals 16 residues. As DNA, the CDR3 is TGTGCCAGCTCACCCCCCACCGGGACTAGCTCCTACGAGCAGTACTTC. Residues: CASSPPTGTSSYEQYF.